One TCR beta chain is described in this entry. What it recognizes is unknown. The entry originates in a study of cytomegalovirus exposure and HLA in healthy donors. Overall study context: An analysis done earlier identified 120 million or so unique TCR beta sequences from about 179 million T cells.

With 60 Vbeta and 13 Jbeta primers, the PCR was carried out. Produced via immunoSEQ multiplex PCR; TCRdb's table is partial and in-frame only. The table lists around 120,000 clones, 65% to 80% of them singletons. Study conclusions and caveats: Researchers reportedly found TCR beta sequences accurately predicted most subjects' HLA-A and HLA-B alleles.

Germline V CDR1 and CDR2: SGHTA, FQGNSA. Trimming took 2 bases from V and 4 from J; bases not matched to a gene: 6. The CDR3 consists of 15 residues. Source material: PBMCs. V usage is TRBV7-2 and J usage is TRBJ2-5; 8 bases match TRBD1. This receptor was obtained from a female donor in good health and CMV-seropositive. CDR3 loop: CASSLQGASPETQYF. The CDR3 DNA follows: TGTGCCAGCAGCTTACAGGGGGCGTCTCCAGAGACCCAGTACTTC.